These T cell receptor beta chains were read from a single sample in a study of technical replicates of blood from several donors. Data came from immunoSEQ multiplex PCR; TCRdb stores just in-frame clones and leaves some out. The data show more than 70,000 clones, 90% to 98% seen once. Sequencing was done on a sample of T cells isolated from PBMCs. The receptors stem from a human donor in good health. Both conserved end residues are part of each CDR3. A D gene is named only where the DNA matches it firmly. Clone size, where shown, is once, few, many, or a class for clones that have expanded.

j_call,v_call,clone_size,d_call,cdr3_aa,cdr3_nt
TRBJ2-1,TRBV5-3,-,TRBD2,CARSLVRLAGEFNEQFF,TGTGCCAGAAGCTTGGTTCGACTAGCGGGAGAATTCAATGAGCAGTTCTTC
TRBJ2-1,TRBV7-7,few,-,CASSPSGGTGDEQFF,TGTGCCAGCAGCCCTAGTGGAGGAACGGGCGATGAGCAGTTCTTC
TRBJ2-7,TRBV6-6,-,-,CASSEMTGRSYEQYF,TGTGCCAGCAGCGAAATGACAGGTCGCTCCTACGAGCAGTACTTC
TRBJ2-6,TRBV19,-,-,CASKSGASGANVLTF,TGTGCCAGTAAATCAGGGGCCTCTGGGGCCAACGTCCTGACTTTC
TRBJ1-1,TRBV5-4,-,TRBD1,CASSWDRGNTEAFF,TGTGCCAGCAGCTGGGACAGGGGGAACACTGAAGCTTTCTTT
TRBJ2-3,TRBV5-1,once,-,CASSPGRGAGTDTQYF,TGCGCCAGCAGCCCGGGTCGCGGAGCTGGCACAGATACGCAGTATTTT
TRBJ1-2,TRBV5-1,-,-,CASSLSFRDYGYTF,TGCGCCAGCAGCTTAAGCTTCCGGGACTATGGCTACACCTTC
TRBJ2-5,TRBV7-9,-,-,CASSLQGSFQETQYF,TGTGCCAGCAGCTTACAGGGCTCCTTCCAAGAGACCCAGTACTTC
TRBJ2-7,TRBV5-1,-,-,CASSLGSANSYEQYF,TGCGCCAGCAGCTTGGGTAGCGCGAACTCCTACGAGCAGTACTTC
TRBJ1-5,TRBV21-1,-,-,CASSNLLLRQDNQPQHF,TGTGCCAGCAGCAATTTGCTTCTCCGACAGGACAATCAGCCCCAGCATTTT
TRBJ2-7,TRBV5-6,-,-,CASSLVAGGYEQYF,TGTGCCAGCAGCTTGGTCGCCGGGGGCTACGAGCAGTACTTC
TRBJ1-2,TRBV7-9,-,TRBD1,CASSPNFIGTVGGYTF,TGTGCCAGCAGCCCAAACTTTATCGGGACAGTAGGTGGCTACACCTTC
TRBJ1-2,TRBV19,once,TRBD1,CATEITGAGYTF,TGTGCCACCGAGATCACAGGGGCTGGCTACACCTTC
TRBJ2-5,TRBV11-3,-,TRBD1,CASSLTGTEETQYF,TGTGCCAGCAGCTTAACCGGGACAGAAGAGACCCAGTACTTC
TRBJ2-1,TRBV28,-,TRBD1,CASSLTGGQFF,TGTGCCAGCAGTTTGACAGGGGGGCAGTTCTTC
TRBJ1-5,TRBV7-2,-,-,CASSLVPVPNQPQHF,TGTGCCAGCAGCTTAGTCCCCGTCCCCAATCAGCCCCAGCATTTT
TRBJ1-2,TRBV6-6,-,-,CASRQASGYTF,TGTGCCTCCCGACAGGCAAGCGGCTACACCTTC
TRBJ1-1,TRBV30,-,-,CAWSVYGFREAFF,TGTGCCTGGAGTGTATACGGTTTCCGTGAAGCTTTCTTT
TRBJ1-1,TRBV7-6,-,-,CASSLGGGVVTEAFF,TGTGCCAGCAGCTTAGGGGGGGGTGTGGTCACTGAAGCTTTCTTT
TRBJ1-3,TRBV7-9,-,-,CASSPGSRGGNTIYF,TGTGCCAGCAGCCCCGGATCTAGGGGTGGAAACACCATATATTTT
TRBJ1-5,TRBV2,-,TRBD1,CASSSRQGPYSNQPQHF,TGTGCCAGCAGCTCCCGACAGGGGCCGTATAGCAATCAGCCCCAGCATTTT
TRBJ2-2,TRBV5-4,-,-,CASSLPGLLAGELFF,TGTGCCAGCAGCCTCCCGGGACTGCTGGCTGGGGAGCTGTTTTTT
TRBJ1-4,TRBV29-1,-,-,CSVVFTRDNEKLFF,TGCAGCGTCGTATTTACCAGGGATAATGAAAAACTGTTTTTT
TRBJ2-7,TRBV6-5,-,-,CASRPSLSRAYEQYF,TGTGCCAGCAGACCGAGCCTTTCTCGGGCCTACGAGCAGTACTTC
TRBJ2-5,TRBV4-1,-,TRBD2,CASSHPGLAGGPGQETQYF,TGCGCCAGCAGCCATCCCGGACTAGCGGGAGGGCCGGGACAAGAGACCCAGTACTTC
TRBJ2-3,TRBV7-2,once,-,CASSLAAGMDTQYF,TGTGCCAGCAGCTTAGCGGCGGGGATGGATACGCAGTATTTT
TRBJ2-7,TRBV7-2,-,-,CASSDSTGYEQYF,TGTGCCAGCAGCGACTCGACAGGCTACGAGCAGTACTTC
TRBJ2-7,TRBV7-9,-,-,CASAGHMGSYEQYF,TGTGCCAGCGCGGGGCATATGGGTTCCTACGAGCAGTACTTC
TRBJ2-1,TRBV29-1,-,-,CSVESALARGQFF,TGCAGCGTTGAATCCGCTCTAGCCCGGGGGCAGTTCTTC
TRBJ2-3,TRBV10-3,-,-,CAISAGDTQYF,TGTGCCATCAGTGCAGGGGATACGCAGTATTTT
TRBJ2-7,TRBV11-2,-,-,CASSLASGGYEQYF,TGTGCCAGCAGCTTAGCGTCAGGAGGATACGAGCAGTACTTC
TRBJ1-5,TRBV28,-,-,CASNQGLRQPQHF,TGTGCCAGCAATCAGGGTTTACGTCAGCCCCAGCATTTT
TRBJ2-7,TRBV4-1,-,-,CASSQEVLSSGTRVYEQYF,TGCGCCAGCAGCCAAGAAGTCTTATCGTCCGGGACAAGGGTTTACGAGCAGTACTTC
TRBJ2-7,TRBV10-2,-,TRBD2,CASLPPGRPTYEQYF,TGCGCCAGCCTTCCCCCCGGGAGGCCCACCTACGAGCAGTACTTC
TRBJ1-4,TRBV6-5,-,TRBD1,CASRHSRGLGEKLFF,TGTGCCAGCAGACACTCCAGGGGGTTGGGGGAAAAACTGTTTTTT
TRBJ2-7,TRBV5-1,-,TRBD2,CASSPAAGVYEQYF,TGCGCCAGCAGCCCAGCGGCGGGAGTCTACGAGCAGTACTTC
TRBJ2-2,TRBV14,once,-,CASSQVWGASNTGELFF,TGTGCCAGCAGCCAAGTTTGGGGCGCGTCGAACACCGGGGAGCTGTTTTTT
TRBJ2-7,TRBV5-6,-,TRBD2,CASSSMISSGWDYEQYF,TGTGCCAGCAGCTCGATGATATCTAGCGGTTGGGACTACGAGCAGTACTTC
TRBJ2-5,TRBV30,-,TRBD1,CAWSGGQGLQTQYF,TGTGCCTGGAGTGGGGGACAGGGTCTCCAGACCCAGTACTTC
TRBJ1-4,TRBV28,-,-,CASSKGTPPNQGLFF,TGTGCCAGCAGTAAAGGGACACCCCCCAATCAGGGACTGTTTTTT
TRBJ2-1,TRBV11-3,-,TRBD2,CASSLRGGNSVYNEQFF,TGTGCCAGCAGCCTACGGGGAGGGAATAGCGTCTACAATGAGCAGTTCTTC
TRBJ2-5,TRBV11-2,-,-,CASSLGIRGKTQYF,TGTGCCAGCAGCTTAGGCATTCGGGGAAAGACCCAGTACTTC
TRBJ2-1,TRBV5-4,-,TRBD1,CASSVRDRRYNEQFF,TGTGCCAGCAGCGTCCGGGACAGGCGATACAATGAGCAGTTCTTC
TRBJ2-5,TRBV2,-,-,CATNGLGEASWYF,TGTGCCACGAACGGTCTTGGAGAGGCAAGCTGGTACTTC
TRBJ1-5,TRBV5-1,-,TRBD1,CASSPGTGISNQPQHF,TGCGCCAGCAGCCCGGGGACAGGGATTAGCAATCAGCCCCAGCATTTT
TRBJ2-1,TRBV5-1,-,TRBD2,CASSLRTSGSGEQFF,TGCGCCAGCAGCTTACGGACTAGCGGGAGTGGTGAGCAGTTCTTC
TRBJ1-5,TRBV2,-,TRBD1,CASKQGGSWHF,TGTGCCAGCAAACAGGGGGGATCATGGCATTTT
TRBJ2-7,TRBV5-1,once,-,CASSMDSYEQYF,TGCGCCAGCAGCATGGACAGCTACGAGCAGTACTTC
TRBJ2-3,TRBV6-4,-,TRBD1,CASSDRGQGTDTQYF,TGTGCCAGCAGTGACCGCGGACAGGGCACAGATACGCAGTATTTT
TRBJ2-7,TRBV28,-,-,CASSLQGTSYEQYF,TGTGCCAGCAGTTTGCAGGGGACCTCCTACGAGCAGTACTTC
TRBJ2-3,TRBV4-2,-,TRBD2,CASSQGSGGAGDTQYF,TGTGCCAGCAGCCAAGGGAGCGGGGGGGCTGGAGATACGCAGTATTTT
TRBJ1-2,TRBV7-2,-,TRBD1,CASSLQGANYGYTF,TGTGCCAGCAGCTTACAGGGGGCGAACTATGGCTACACCTTC
TRBJ1-2,TRBV27,-,TRBD1,CASSAKGTGVLRDGYTF,TGTGCCAGCAGTGCCAAAGGGACAGGGGTCCTTAGGGATGGCTACACCTTC
TRBJ2-7,TRBV2,-,-,CASTGEDEQYF,TGTGCCAGCACCGGAGAGGACGAGCAGTACTTC
TRBJ1-4,TRBV19,-,-,CASSAARITNEKLFF,TGTGCCAGTAGTGCCGCCAGGATAACTAATGAAAAACTGTTTTTT